This TCR beta chain was captured by sequencing in a study of blood T cell repertoires in COVID-19. Study background: The United States, Italy and Spain were the sources of the acute and convalescent COVID-19 samples. The cDNA or gDNA used as material had been derived from T cells, B-cell-depleted T cells, or PBMCs.

Original processing notes: Amplification of reference gene primers was used by the study to estimate nucleated cell counts. Produced via immunoSEQ multiplex PCR; TCRdb's table is partial and in-frame only. That table furnishes V, J and clone size, whereas the DNA furnished D and trimming. This sample carries about 190,000 clones, around four fifths of them seen once, and the ten largest clones take under 5.5%. Sequencing used peripheral blood. The sequence derives from a woman aged 30 to 39 with acute or convalescent COVID-19.

The CDR3 spells CASSQVEKSSYNSPLHF. The CDR3 region has the DNA TGTGCCAGCAGCCAAGTCGAGAAGAGCTCCTATAATTCACCCCTCCACTTT. The chain uses TRBV4-2 and TRBJ1-6; D is ambiguous. The CDR3 length is 17 residues. Germline loops: CDR1 LGHNA, CDR2 YNFKEQ. Between the trimmed V and J ends, which lost 1 base and 0 bases, there was a span of 10 bases.